This record looks at one TCR beta chain sequence and its context. What it recognizes is unknown. These data come from a study of shared clonotypes between healthy human individuals. As for the study in general: Every donor yielded three CD4 naive, three CD4 memory, two CD8 naive and one CD8 memory plate.

Selected positively for CCR7 and CD45RO-negative, naive CD8 cells excluded terminally differentiated effector memory CD45RA+ cells. An even split of each subset's genomic DNA across several immunoSEQ plates was performed. Profiled with immunoSEQ multiplex PCR; TCRdb holds only in-frame clones, not every one. The table shows some 800,000 clones, with 85% to 95% occurring only once. The CDR3 length is 15 residues. Germline V gene lookup returns CDR1 MNHEY and CDR2 SMNVEV (reference sequence). The J segment lost 3 bases and the V segment lost 5 bases, leaving 8 bases of the junction unmatched. Study results and limitations: Clonotype sharing among the donors was expected to vary with sequencing depth. Sequencing of the sorted subsets was shown by rarefaction to be incomplete despite large depth.

Source material: naive CD8+ T cells sorted from blood. This rearrangement joins TRBV27 to TRBJ1-1; 8 bases fit TRBD1. The receptor's source is a man aged 30 to 39 in good health. The DNA of the CDR3 is TGTGCCAGCAGTCCGCAGGGGGCGGTGTACACTGAAGCTTTCTTT. Its translation: CASSPQGAVYTEAFF.